This T cell receptor beta chain was found in a study of blood T cell repertoires in COVID-19. The overall study: The United States, Italy and Spain supplied acute and convalescent COVID-19 samples. From T cells, B-cell-depleted T cells, or PBMCs came the material, which was cDNA or gDNA.

TCRdb keeps only in-frame clones here, not all; method: immunoSEQ multiplex PCR. Of some 83,000 clones in the sample, about four fifths were seen once. This clone has just one count. The TCR comes from a human donor in a cohort sampled during active COVID-19. Sequenced input: peripheral blood.

CDR3 in amino acids: CATWRAGYTF. CDR3 nucleotides: TGTGCCACTTGGAGGGCTGGCTACACCTTC. The chain joins TRBV27 to TRBJ1-2, with D unresolved. The V and J ends lost 10 bases and 7 bases respectively, with 10 bases between them. The V gene's germline CDR1 is MNHEY and CDR2 SMNVEV (reference sequence). The CDR3 extends over 10 amino acids.